One sample yielded the 6 T cell receptor beta chains listed below, sequenced in a study of cytomegalovirus exposure and HLA in healthy donors (dated by TCRdb to 2015 to 2018). The library was generated by the immunoSEQ multiplex PCR assay. The multiplex PCR relied on a mix of 60 forward primers for TCR Vbeta segments and 13 reverse primers for TCR Jbeta segments. The table was pulled from immuneACCESS by TCRdb, which kept in-frame rearrangements only. Such tables lose some clones; where checked, under half of the loss comes from unresolved V genes, and the rest has no known cause. In this sample the table shows 100,000 to 150,000 clones, about 80% of which occur a single time. Together, the top ten hold around 3.9% of the sample. Sequencing was carried out using PBMCs. Receptor source: a man aged 35 to 55 in good health and CMV-seronegative.

The chain recombines TRBV28 with TRBJ1-4, with TRBD1 matching over 7 bases. The CDR3 runs 13 residues. Germline trimming cut 7 bases from V and 6 bases from J; bases unmatched to any gene: 5. Germline V lookup: CDR1 MDHEN, CDR2 SYDVKM. CDR3 residues: CASKGTEDEKLFF. The CDR3 region has the DNA TGTGCCAGCAAGGGGACAGAAGATGAAAAACTGTTTTTT.

This clone showed up just a few times. The chain combines TRBV27 with TRBJ1-1; 9 nucleotides align to TRBD1. The CDR3 runs to 14 residues. The V gene end was trimmed by 3 bases and the J gene end by 4 bases; junction bases not matched to a gene: 3. Germline-derived CDR1 and CDR2 are MNHEY and SMNVEV (reference sequence). The CDR3 loop is CASSFTGGGTEAFF. In DNA form, the CDR3 reads TGTGCCAGCAGTTTTACAGGGGGCGGCACTGAAGCTTTCTTT.

This rearrangement joins TRBV6-6 to TRBJ1-1; tentatively, D is TRBD1 (6 bases). The germline gives CDR1 MNHNY, CDR2 SVGAGI (reference sequence). This CDR3 is 13 amino acids long. Trimming removed 7 bases from V and 3 bases from J, with 12 bases in between. In DNA form, the CDR3 reads TGTGCCAGCATCAGGGGACAACACACTGAAGCTTTCTTT. Translation gives CASIRGQHTEAFF.

This chain links TRBV4-3 with TRBJ1-4; D may be TRBD1 (6 bases). CDR1 is LGHNA and CDR2 is YSLEER in the germline V gene. CDR3 size: 15 residues. The V and J ends lost 0 bases and 7 bases respectively, with 12 bases between them. In nucleotides, the CDR3 is TGCGCCAGCAGCCAAGATCCGGAAGGGGGTGAAAAACTGTTTTTT. It is translated as CASSQDPEGGEKLFF.

The chain combines TRBV4-1 with TRBJ2-2, with TRBD1 matching over 8 bases. J was trimmed by 4 bases and V by 4 bases; bases with no gene match: 5. The CDR3 contains 15 residues. Germline V gene data show CDR1 as MGHRA and CDR2 as YSYEKL. CDR3 residues: CASSLRTGPTGELFF. The CDR3 DNA reads TGCGCCAGCAGCCTAAGGACAGGGCCCACCGGGGAGCTGTTTTTT.

This chain uses TRBV6-1 with TRBJ1-1; D uncertain. This CDR3 has 12 residues. Germline V gene sequence: CDR1 MNHNS, CDR2 SASEGT. The V end lost 9 bases, the J end lost 1 base, and 9 bases lay between the germline ends. The CDR3 DNA reads TGTGCCAGTAGGGAGGGGAACACTGAAGCTTTCTTT. Amino acid sequence: CASREGNTEAFF.